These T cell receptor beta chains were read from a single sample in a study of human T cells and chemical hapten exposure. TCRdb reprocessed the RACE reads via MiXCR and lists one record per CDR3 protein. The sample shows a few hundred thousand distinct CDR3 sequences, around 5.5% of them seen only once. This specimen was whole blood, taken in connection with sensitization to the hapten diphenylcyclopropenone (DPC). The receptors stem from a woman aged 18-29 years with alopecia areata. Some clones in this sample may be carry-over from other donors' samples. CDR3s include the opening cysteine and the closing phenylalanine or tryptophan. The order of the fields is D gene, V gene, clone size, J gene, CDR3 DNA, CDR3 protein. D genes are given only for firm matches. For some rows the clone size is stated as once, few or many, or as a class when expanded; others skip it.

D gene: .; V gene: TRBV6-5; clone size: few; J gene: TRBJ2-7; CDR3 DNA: TGTGCCAGCAGTTACGGGCGGAACTCCTACGAGCAGTACTTC; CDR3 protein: CASSYGRNSYEQYF
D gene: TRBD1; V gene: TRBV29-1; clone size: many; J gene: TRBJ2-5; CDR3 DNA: TGCAGCGTCAAATACCTCACGGGACAGGCGCCCCAAGAGACCCAGTACTTC; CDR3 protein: CSVKYLTGQAPQETQYF
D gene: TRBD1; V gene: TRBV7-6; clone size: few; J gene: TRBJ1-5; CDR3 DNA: TGTGCCAGCAGCCCACGGACAGGGGGAATAAGCAATCAGCCCCAGCATTTT; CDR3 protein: CASSPRTGGISNQPQHF
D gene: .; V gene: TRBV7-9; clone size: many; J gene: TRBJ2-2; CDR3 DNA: TGTGCCAGCAGCTTAGTTCGGGGTCACCCTCTGGCGAACACCGGGGAGCTGTTTTTT; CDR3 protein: CASSLVRGHPLANTGELFF
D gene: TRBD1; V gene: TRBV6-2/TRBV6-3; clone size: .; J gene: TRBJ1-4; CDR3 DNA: TGTGCCAGCAGTTACACGGCCGGGACAGGAGACGAAAAACTGTTTTTT; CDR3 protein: CASSYTAGTGDEKLFF
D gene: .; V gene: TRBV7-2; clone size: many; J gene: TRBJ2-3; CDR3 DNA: TGTGCCAGCAGCTATACTCGTCAAGATACGCAGTATTTT; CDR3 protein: CASSYTRQDTQYF
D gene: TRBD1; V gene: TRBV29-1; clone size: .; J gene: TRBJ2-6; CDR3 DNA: TGCAGCGTGTCGACGGCCCCCCGGACAGGTGGCTCTGGGGCCAACGTCCTGACTTTC; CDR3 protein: CSVSTAPRTGGSGANVLTF
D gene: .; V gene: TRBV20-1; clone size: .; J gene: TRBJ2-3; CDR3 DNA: TGCAGTGCTAGAGTCGGTCCGCACACAGATACGCAGTATTTT; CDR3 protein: CSARVGPHTDTQYF
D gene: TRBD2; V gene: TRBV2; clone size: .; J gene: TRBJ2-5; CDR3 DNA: TGTGCCAGCAGTGAAGCTCAGCGGGGGGGCCCTGAGACCCAGTACTTC; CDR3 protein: CASSEAQRGGPETQYF
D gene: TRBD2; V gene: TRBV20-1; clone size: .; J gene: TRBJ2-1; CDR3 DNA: TGCAGTGCTACCGACCCTAGCGGGGGGGCGATCGGGAATGAGCAGTTCTTC; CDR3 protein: CSATDPSGGAIGNEQFF
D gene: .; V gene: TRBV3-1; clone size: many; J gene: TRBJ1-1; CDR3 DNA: TGTGCCAGCAGCCAAGCGCGGCCCCGGGAAGCTTTCTTT; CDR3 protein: CASSQARPREAFF
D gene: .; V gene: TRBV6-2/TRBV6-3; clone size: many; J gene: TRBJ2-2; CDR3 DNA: TGTGCCAGCAGTTTCCCGGGTGGCGGCCCGAACACCGGGGAGCTGTTTTTT; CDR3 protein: CASSFPGGGPNTGELFF
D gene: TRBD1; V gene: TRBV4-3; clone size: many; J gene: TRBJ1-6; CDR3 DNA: TGCGCCAGCAGCCAGAGGGGACAGGGTTGGAATGAATATAATTCACCCCTCCACTTT; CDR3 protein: CASSQRGQGWNEYNSPLHF
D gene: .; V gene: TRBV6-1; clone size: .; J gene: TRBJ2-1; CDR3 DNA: TGTGCCAGCAGTGAAGAGCTTTCGGGATACAATGAGCAGTTCTTC; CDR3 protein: CASSEELSGYNEQFF
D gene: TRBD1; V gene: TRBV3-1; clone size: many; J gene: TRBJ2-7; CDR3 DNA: TGTGCCAGCAGCCAAGGGGACAGGACCTACGAGCAGTACTTC; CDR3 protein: CASSQGDRTYEQYF
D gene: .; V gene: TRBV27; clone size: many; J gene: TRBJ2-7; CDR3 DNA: TGTGCCAGCAGTTGGGCCCGACTGGCCAACGAGCAGTACTTC; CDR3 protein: CASSWARLANEQYF
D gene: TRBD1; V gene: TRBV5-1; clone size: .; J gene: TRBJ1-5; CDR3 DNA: TGCGCCAGCAGCGTCGGGACAGGTTGGGATCAGCCCCAGCATTTT; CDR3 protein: CASSVGTGWDQPQHF
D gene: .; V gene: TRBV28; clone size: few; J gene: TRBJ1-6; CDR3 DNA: TGTGCCAGCCCCTTCGGAGGACGGTATAATTCACCCCTCCACTTT; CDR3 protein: CASPFGGRYNSPLHF
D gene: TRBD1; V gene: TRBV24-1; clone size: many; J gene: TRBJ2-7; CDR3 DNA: TGTGCCACCAGCCCAACAGGGGACGAGCAGTACTTC; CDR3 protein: CATSPTGDEQYF